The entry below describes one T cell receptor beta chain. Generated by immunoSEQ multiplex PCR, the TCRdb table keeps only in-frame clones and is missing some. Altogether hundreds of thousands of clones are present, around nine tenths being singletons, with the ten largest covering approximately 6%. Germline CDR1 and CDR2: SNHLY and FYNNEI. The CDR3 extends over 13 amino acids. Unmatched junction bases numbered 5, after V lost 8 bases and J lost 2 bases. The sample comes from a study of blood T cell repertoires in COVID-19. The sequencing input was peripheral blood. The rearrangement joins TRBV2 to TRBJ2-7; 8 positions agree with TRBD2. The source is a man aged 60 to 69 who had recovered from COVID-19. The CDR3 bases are TGTGCCAGCGGGACTAGTGGGACCTACGAGCAGTACTTC. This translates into CASGTSGTYEQYF.